The 25 T cell receptor beta chains below come from one sample, sequenced in a study of cytomegalovirus exposure and HLA in healthy donors. The PCR contained 60 Vbeta and 13 Jbeta primers. The protocol was immunoSEQ multiplex PCR, while the TCRdb copy is restricted to in-frame clones and leaves out a portion. The table lists 150,000 to 200,000 clones, about an eighth of them singletons. Input material: PBMCs. The receptors were gathered from a man aged 45-65 years in good health and CMV-seropositive.

This clone has more than one count but fewer than ten. This rearrangement joins TRBV7-8 to TRBJ1-2; possibly TRBD1 for D (6 bases). There are 12 residues in the CDR3. Germline loops: CDR1 SGHVS, CDR2 FQNEAQ. Between the trimmed V and J ends, which lost 3 bases and 4 bases, there was a span of 6 bases. The chain's CDR3 is CASSLDSYGYTF. CDR3 sequence (DNA): TGTGCCAGCAGCTTGGACAGCTATGGCTACACCTTC.

In its sample, this clone was seen a few times. The J gene is TRBJ1-1, the V gene TRBV5-4; 10 bases are a match to TRBD1. Germline CDR1 is SGHNT and CDR2 is YYREEE (reference sequence). The CDR3 totals 15 residues. Trimming cost V 4 bases and J 7 bases; bases outside gene matches: 10. CDR3 loop: CASSLTGGRLSEAFF. Here the CDR3 DNA reads TGTGCCAGCAGCCTGACAGGGGGCCGGCTTAGTGAAGCTTTCTTT.

This clone was found a few times. The gene calls are TRBV29-1 and TRBJ1-2, with 7 bases identical to TRBD1. The V segment lost 3 bases and the J segment 8 bases; nucleotides outside the gene matches: 9. Germline V CDR1 and CDR2: SQVTM, ANQGSEA. The CDR3 runs 13 residues. CDR3 region: CSVDPQGKGGYTF. The CDR3 nucleotides are TGCAGCGTTGATCCACAGGGGAAGGGGGGCTACACCTTC.

This rearrangement joins TRBV7-6 to TRBJ2-1; TRBD2 agrees at 10 bases. J lost 8 bases, V lost 2 bases, and 3 bases had no gene match. The germline V gene encodes CDR1 SGHVS and CDR2 FNYEAQ. This CDR3 comprises 14 residues. The CDR3 DNA reads as TGTGCCAGCAGCTTACTAGCGGGGGTCGATGAGCAGTTCTTC. Protein product: CASSLLAGVDEQFF.

The CDR3 bases are TGTGCCAGCAGTTTGTCGAGGACTAGCGGGACAGATACGCAGTATTTT. It encodes CASSLSRTSGTDTQYF. The V and J genes are TRBV27 and TRBJ2-3; 11 positions match TRBD2. This CDR3 contains 16 residues. With V trimmed by 3 bases and J by 3 bases, 5 bases remained unmatched. Germline CDR1 and CDR2: MNHEY and SMNVEV (reference sequence).

This clone was seen more than once but under ten times. This rearrangement joins TRBV28 to TRBJ2-6; no firm D call. CDR1 is MDHEN and CDR2 is SYDVKM in the germline V gene. The V end was cut by 4 bases, the J end by 3 bases, with 7 bases between. The CDR3 consists of 14 residues. CDR3 loop: CASSSSRGANVLTF. As DNA, the CDR3 is TGTGCCAGCAGTTCCTCCCGTGGGGCCAACGTCCTGACTTTC.

In the case of this clone: Other DNA sequences of this sample code for an identical CDR3. The V and J genes are TRBV5-4 and TRBJ1-1; a weak D match, TRBD1 (6 bases). CDR1 is SGHNT, CDR2 YYREEE, per germline (reference sequence). Deletions cut 3 bases from V and 2 bases from J, with 11 bases between. The CDR3 extends over 14 amino acids. The CDR3 DNA sequence: TGTGCCAGCAGCTCGGGACAACTTAACACTGAAGCTTTCTTT. This translates into CASSSGQLNTEAFF.

This clone has only a few counts. The chain combines TRBV29-1 with TRBJ1-1, with no clear D. Trimming left V 6 bases short and J 5 bases short, with 19 bases between. Germline loops: CDR1 SQVTM, CDR2 ANQGSEA. CDR3 length: 14 residues. The CDR3, as DNA: TGCAGCGTCGATATCGGACTGATGACTACTGAAGCTTTCTTT. This codes for CSVDIGLMTTEAFF.

There are a few counts of this clone. This chain uses TRBV6-6 with TRBJ1-1, with no clear D. Germline CDR1 is MNHNY and CDR2 is SVGAGI (reference sequence). Trimming cost V 1 base and J 10 bases, with 10 bases left between them. The CDR3 is 12 residues long. The CDR3 sequence is CASSYLRDRAFF. CDR3 DNA: TGTGCCAGCAGTTACTTGCGCGATAGAGCTTTCTTT.

The sample holds a few counts of this clone. This sequence joins TRBV5-8 and TRBJ2-2; 8 nucleotides align to TRBD1. CDR3 size: 14 residues. Germline trimming cut 4 bases from V and 7 bases from J; bases unmatched to any gene: 6. Germline CDR1 and CDR2: SGHTS and YDEGEE. The DNA of the CDR3 is TGTGCCAGCAGCCGAGGACAGGGATTCGGGGAGCTGTTTTTT. It yields the protein CASSRGQGFGELFF.

This clone appeared a few times. A far more abundant clone sits one base away, making this likely a read error. This specimen includes other DNA sequences encoding the same CDR3. This chain links TRBV7-9 with TRBJ1-1, with D unclear. Looked up from germline, CDR1 is SEHNR and CDR2 is FQNEAQ (reference sequence). The CDR3 extends over 12 amino acids. CDR3 loop: CASSFGITEAFF. As DNA, the CDR3 is TGTGCAAGCAGCTTCGGGATCACTGAAGCTTTCTTT.

J is TRBJ1-2 and V is TRBV4-1, with D maybe TRBD1 (6 bases). The CDR3 spans 15 residues. Between the trimmed V and J ends, which lost 5 bases and 8 bases, there was a span of 21 bases. Germline V gives CDR1 MGHRA, CDR2 YSYEKL. CDR3 loop: CASSSRGIVGDGYTF. CDR3 DNA sequence: TGCGCCAGCAGCTCAAGGGGGATTGTGGGGGACGGCTACACCTTC.

This clone was seen more than once but under ten times. The same CDR3 arises from other DNA sequences in this sample as well. The chain combines TRBV19 with TRBJ1-1; D unclear. The CDR3 is 13 amino acids. Germline V lookup: CDR1 LNHDA, CDR2 SQIVND (reference sequence). With 6 bases removed from V and 4 bases from J, the gap between germline ends came to 12 bases. As DNA, the CDR3 is TGTGCCAGTAGACCACCCCGCGGCACTGAAGCTTTCTTT. Translating gives CASRPPRGTEAFF.

This clone was observed a handful of times. The CDR3 sequence is CSGEGYTF. Written as DNA, the CDR3 is TGCAGCGGGGAGGGCTACACCTTC. This chain links TRBV29-1 with TRBJ1-2; D gene uncertain. Trimming took 7 bases from V and 8 from J, leaving 5 bases between them. The CDR3 covers 8 residues. CDR1 is SQVTM, CDR2 ANQGSEA, per germline.

This clone came up a few times. The chain employs TRBV5-1 and TRBJ1-2; the D gene is possibly TRBD1 (6 bases). CDR1 and CDR2 from the germline V gene are SGHRS and YFSETQ. Trimming took off 2 bases at V and 7 bases at J, with 15 bases between the two ends. The CDR3 contains 14 residues. The DNA for the CDR3 is TGCGCCAGCAGCTTATCAGGGGCCTGGAGTGGCTACACCTTC. Its protein product is CASSLSGAWSGYTF. Full variable domain (remainder filled in from reference TRBV5-1 and TRBJ1-2): KAGVTQTPRYLIKTRGQQVTLSCSPISGHRSVSWYQQTPGQGLQFLFEYFSETQRNKGNFPGRFSGRQFSNSRSEMNVSTLELGDSALYLCASSLSGAWSGYTFGSGTRLTVV.

This clone was seen a handful of times. The chain employs TRBV7-3 and TRBJ2-1; possible D gene TRBD1, 6 bases. V was pared by 4 bases and J by 3 bases, with 13 bases between. CDR1 SGHTA and CDR2 FQGTGA come from the germline V gene. CDR3 length: 15 residues. The CDR3 is CASSSRSDSYNEQFF. In DNA form, the CDR3 reads TGTGCCAGCAGCTCGCGCTCGGACAGCTACAATGAGCAGTTCTTC.

This clone was observed a few times. The chain uses TRBV2 and TRBJ2-1; 10 nucleotides line up with TRBD2. In germline, CDR1 is SNHLY, CDR2 FYNNEI. V shed 6 bases, J shed 8 bases, and the junction held 10 bases outside the gene matches. The CDR3 contains 15 residues. The CDR3 DNA is TGTGCCAGCAGCGATGTAGCGGGGGGTGAAGATGAGCAGTTCTTC. Translated: CASSDVAGGEDEQFF.

J is TRBJ2-1 and V is TRBV7-2; D may be TRBD1 (6 bases). The CDR3 spans 15 residues. Germline CDR1 and CDR2: SGHTA and FQGNSA. V was pared by 5 bases and J by 6 bases, with 17 bases between. This CDR3 reads CASSRTQGPGNEQFF. The CDR3 DNA reads as TGTGCCAGCAGCAGAACCCAGGGGCCAGGCAATGAGCAGTTCTTC.

The chain is built from TRBV13 and TRBJ2-7; D might be TRBD2 (7 bases). CDR1 is PRHDT, CDR2 FYEKMQ, per germline (reference sequence). Trimming stripped 2 bases from V and 5 bases from J, with 16 bases between. The CDR3 is made up of 15 amino acids. CDR3 DNA sequence: TGTGCCAGCAGCTTACTAGGGGGGGCGCGAGACGAGCAGTACTTC. It yields the protein CASSLLGGARDEQYF.

The chain combines TRBV29-1 with TRBJ2-5; D call uncertain. Trimming stripped 4 bases from V and 1 base from J, with 7 bases between. The CDR3 consists of 12 residues. Germline-derived CDR1 and CDR2 are SQVTM and ANQGSEA. CDR3: CSVVAVQETQYF. The CDR3 coding sequence is TGCAGCGTTGTTGCGGTCCAAGAGACCCAGTACTTC.

This clone has only a few counts. This rearrangement joins TRBV7-3 to TRBJ2-1, with 7 bases aligning to TRBD1. Trimming took 1 base from V and 6 from J; bases not matched to a gene: 12. Germline V gives CDR1 SGHTA, CDR2 FQGTGA. The CDR3 sequence is 17 residues long. CDR3 in amino acids: CASSLNPPGTVSNEQFF. The DNA of the CDR3 is TGTGCCAGCAGCTTAAACCCTCCCGGGACAGTTTCCAATGAGCAGTTCTTC.

The J gene is TRBJ2-1, the V gene TRBV6-1; D possibly corresponds to TRBD2 (6 bases). V lost 2 bases to trimming and J lost 4 bases, with 12 bases between them. The CDR3 is 15 amino acids. CDR1 and CDR2 from the germline V gene are MNHNS and SASEGT. CDR3 in amino acids: CASSEYGGRYNEQFF. The CDR3 bases are TGTGCCAGCAGTGAATACGGGGGACGATACAATGAGCAGTTCTTC.

This clone has just a few counts. V is TRBV9 and J is TRBJ2-2; 7 positions match TRBD2. CDR1 is SGDLS, CDR2 YYNGEE, per germline. There are 14 residues in the CDR3. After removal of 6 bases from V and 1 base from J, the junction contained 3 bases not matched to a gene. This CDR3 reads CASMAGVNTGELFF. In DNA, the CDR3 is TGTGCCAGCATGGCGGGGGTGAACACCGGGGAGCTGTTTTTT.

This chain joins TRBV27 and TRBJ2-1; no clear D. Trimming shortened V by 3 bases and J by 5 bases, and 11 bases separated the two germline ends. CDR1 MNHEY and CDR2 SMNVEV come from the germline V gene (reference sequence). The CDR3 extends over 14 amino acids. The CDR3 loop reads CASSFSQSHNEQFF. CDR3 coding DNA: TGTGCCAGCAGTTTTTCCCAGTCCCACAATGAGCAGTTCTTC.

The chain links TRBV5-1 to TRBJ1-1; unclear D gene. Trimming shortened V by 0 bases and J by 11 bases, and 14 bases separated the two germline ends. This CDR3 has 13 residues. The V gene's germline CDR1 is SGHRS and CDR2 YFSETQ. The CDR3, as DNA: TGCGCCAGCAGCTTGGGGGAGGTGAGAGGTGCTTTCTTT. Protein sequence: CASSLGEVRGAFF.